These 22 T cell receptor beta chains came from one sample sequenced in a study of cytomegalovirus exposure and HLA in healthy donors. Use of 60 Vbeta and 13 Jbeta primers characterized the PCR. Sequencing was performed with immunoSEQ multiplex PCR; in TCRdb, only in-frame clones are kept and a portion is missing. The repertoire has 95,000 to 150,000 clones, over 75% of them found once; the top ten carry 2% to 2.5%. The sequenced sample consisted of PBMCs. The receptors were gathered from a young man in good health and CMV-seronegative.

V usage is TRBV28 and J usage is TRBJ2-2; D perhaps matches TRBD1 (6 bases). The CDR3 extends over 15 amino acids. V lost 6 bases and J lost 0, with 11 bases in between. CDR1 is MDHEN, CDR2 SYDVKM, per germline. CDR3 coding DNA: TGTGCCAGCAGCCCGGACAGAGCGAACACCGGGGAGCTGTTTTTT. This gives the protein CASSPDRANTGELFF.

The chain links TRBV7-6 to TRBJ2-5; a possible D gene is TRBD1 (6 bases). TRBJ2-7 explains the end of the DNA better; the J call may be wrong. The germline gives CDR1 SGHVS, CDR2 FNYEAQ. The CDR3 consists of 18 residues. The CDR3 bases are TGTGCCAGCAGCTTAGCACCTCGGACAGCCTCTAGCTCCTACGAGCAGTACTTC. Its translation is CASSLAPRTASSSYEQYF.

This clone occurred a few times. V and J are TRBV11-2 and TRBJ1-3, with TRBD1 matching 9 bases. Germline CDR1 and CDR2: SGHAT and FQNNGV. V lost 2 bases and J lost 4; bases outside the gene matches: 6. The CDR3 is 16 residues long. The CDR3 sequence: CASSLTTGGSGNTIYF. CDR3 nucleotides: TGTGCCAGCAGCTTAACAACAGGGGGCTCCGGAAACACCATATATTTT.

This sequence joins TRBV6-5 and TRBJ2-5, with 8 nucleotides matching TRBD2. Trimming removed 2 bases from V and 4 bases from J; junction bases left unmatched: 9. Germline CDR1 reads MNHEY; CDR2 reads SVGAGI. The CDR3 is made up of 16 amino acids. The CDR3 DNA is TGTGCCAGCAGTTACAATGGGGCGGGGGGAGGAGAGACCCAGTACTTC. Translation: CASSYNGAGGGETQYF.

The genes are TRBV10-3 and TRBJ2-7; the D gene is possibly TRBD2 (5 bases). Trimming stripped 0 bases from V and 0 bases from J, with 12 bases between. The CDR3 has 16 residues. Germline V gives CDR1 ENHRY, CDR2 SYGVKD. Here the CDR3 DNA reads TGTGCCATCAGTGAGTCCGCTCTAGAGGGCTCCTACGAGCAGTACTTC. It is translated as CAISESALEGSYEQYF.

Concerning this clone itself: Germline is not matched at one junction end, which may reflect a read error. The chain joins TRBV7-8 to TRBJ2-6, with TRBD1 identical over 9 bases. The V gene's germline CDR1 is SGHVS and CDR2 FQNEAQ. The CDR3 runs to 21 residues. The CDR3 reads CASSGDRVVRRESSGANGLTF. The CDR3 coding sequence is TGTGCCAGCAGCGGGGACAGGGTGGTCAGGAGGGAGAGCTCTGGGGCCAACGGCCTGACTTTC.

The rearrangement links TRBV5-1 to TRBJ1-1, with TRBD1 matching 7 bases. Looked up from germline, CDR1 is SGHRS and CDR2 is YFSETQ. J lost 5 bases, V lost 4 bases, and 8 bases had no gene match. The CDR3 spans 14 residues. CDR3 bases: TGCGCCAGCAGCCGGGACAGTCCTAAAACTGAAGCTTTCTTT. This sequence encodes CASSRDSPKTEAFF.

The rearrangement uses TRBV5-1 and TRBJ1-6, with 9 bases matching TRBD1. The V segment lost 4 bases and the J segment 5 bases; nucleotides outside the gene matches: 4. Germline CDR1 reads SGHRS; CDR2 reads YFSETQ. CDR3 length: 15 amino acids. The CDR3 nucleotides are TGCGCCAGCAGCAGGACAGGGGCCGATAATTCACCCCTCCACTTT. Protein: CASSRTGADNSPLHF. The whole variable domain, remainder taken from reference TRBV5-1 and TRBJ1-6, is KAGVTQTPRYLIKTRGQQVTLSCSPISGHRSVSWYQQTPGQGLQFLFEYFSETQRNKGNFPGRFSGRQFSNSRSEMNVSTLELGDSALYLCASSRTGADNSPLHFGNGTRLTVT.

The V gene is TRBV7-8, the J gene TRBJ2-7; a possible D gene is TRBD1 (5 bases). Trimming took 7 bases from V and 4 from J, leaving 14 bases between them. Germline assignment: CDR1 SGHVS and CDR2 FQNEAQ. The CDR3 contains 13 residues. CDR3 nucleotide sequence: TGTGCCAGCAAGAAGGGGCCGGCTTACGAGCAGTACTTC. As protein: CASKKGPAYEQYF.

V and J are TRBV2 and TRBJ1-5; 9 nucleotides match TRBD1. The CDR3 has 12 residues. From germline, CDR1 is SNHLY and CDR2 FYNNEI. V lost 8 bases to trimming and J lost 11 bases; unmatched junction nucleotides: 7. As DNA, the CDR3 is TGTGCCAGCCAGACAGGGGGGCAGGCCCAGCATTTT. Translating gives CASQTGGQAQHF. The complete variable domain, with remaining parts taken from reference TRBV2 and TRBJ1-5, reads EPEVTQTPSHQVTQMGQEVILRCVPISNHLYFYWYRQILGQKVEFLVSFYNNEISEKSEIFDDQFSVERPDGSNFTLKIRSTKLEDSAMYFCASQTGGQAQHFGDGTRLSIL.

V and J are TRBV7-9 and TRBJ1-2; a weak D match, TRBD1 (6 bases). The V end was cut by 1 base, the J end by 2 bases, with 14 bases between. The CDR3 is 16 residues long. CDR1 SEHNR and CDR2 FQNEAQ come from the germline V gene (reference sequence). The CDR3 reads CASSLGRQDRNYGYTF. The CDR3, as DNA: TGTGCCAGCAGCTTAGGGCGACAGGATAGGAACTATGGCTACACCTTC. The full variable domain, rest sourced from reference TRBV7-9 and TRBJ1-2, is DTGVSQNPRHKITKRGQNVTFRCDPISEHNRLYWYRQTLGQGPEFLTYFQNEAQLEKSRLLSDRFSAERPKGSFSTLEIQRTEQGDSAMYLCASSLGRQDRNYGYTFGSGTRLTVV.

The V and J genes are TRBV5-1 and TRBJ2-5; 10 bases fit TRBD1. Germline trimming cut 0 bases from V and 1 base from J; bases unmatched to any gene: 0. Per the germline V gene, CDR1 is SGHRS and CDR2 is YFSETQ. The CDR3 length is 15 residues. CDR3 protein: CASSLGTGGQETQYF. In DNA, the CDR3 is TGCGCCAGCAGCTTGGGGACAGGGGGCCAAGAGACCCAGTACTTC.

The V and J genes are TRBV28 and TRBJ2-7, with 7 nucleotides matching TRBD1. The CDR3 has 14 residues. The V segment lost 7 bases and the J segment 1 base; nucleotides outside the gene matches: 7. Germline assignment: CDR1 MDHEN and CDR2 SYDVKM. CDR3 amino acids: CASISGQMSYEQYF. CDR3 nucleotides: TGTGCCAGCATCTCGGGACAGATGTCCTACGAGCAGTACTTC.

This clone was found a few times. This rearrangement joins TRBV5-4 to TRBJ2-3; TRBD2 aligns across 13 bases. The germline gives CDR1 SGHNT, CDR2 YYREEE (reference sequence). The V segment lost 4 bases and the J segment 5 bases; nucleotides outside the gene matches: 7. The CDR3 runs to 16 residues. The CDR3 is CASSRWTSGGLDTQYF. DNA for the CDR3: TGTGCCAGCAGCAGATGGACTAGCGGGGGTTTAGATACGCAGTATTTT. Complete variable domain (other parts from reference TRBV5-4 and TRBJ2-3): ETGVTQSPTHLIKTRGQQVTLRCSSQSGHNTVSWYQQALGQGPQFIFQYYREEENGRGNFPPRFSGLQFPNYSSELNVNALELDDSALYLCASSRWTSGGLDTQYFGPGTRLTVL.

This clone was picked up a small number of times. The chain combines TRBV5-1 with TRBJ1-1; 10 bases fit TRBD1. V was pared by 4 bases and J by 7 bases, with 4 bases of the junction left unmatched. The CDR3 is 13 amino acids. The V gene's germline CDR1 is SGHRS and CDR2 YFSETQ. The CDR3 nucleotides are TGCGCCAGCAGCCCCGGGACAGGGGATGAAGCTTTCTTT. Translated, it gives CASSPGTGDEAFF.

The chain recombines TRBV5-1 with TRBJ1-1; tentative D call: TRBD1 (6 bases). Germline V gene sequence: CDR1 SGHRS, CDR2 YFSETQ. With 0 bases removed from V and 6 bases from J, the gap between germline ends came to 12 bases. The CDR3 consists of 14 residues. CDR3 region: CASSLDRVIPEAFF. The CDR3 region has the DNA TGCGCCAGCAGCTTGGACAGGGTAATTCCTGAAGCTTTCTTT. The whole variable domain, remainder taken from reference TRBV5-1 and TRBJ1-1, is KAGVTQTPRYLIKTRGQQVTLSCSPISGHRSVSWYQQTPGQGLQFLFEYFSETQRNKGNFPGRFSGRQFSNSRSEMNVSTLELGDSALYLCASSLDRVIPEAFFGQGTRLTVV.

This sequence joins TRBV5-4 and TRBJ2-1; TRBD2 matches at 10 bases. Germline V gene data show CDR1 as SGHNT and CDR2 as YYREEE (reference sequence). The CDR3 consists of 16 residues. J lost 5 bases, V lost 1 base, and 6 bases had no gene match. The CDR3 region is CASSLPSGGLNNEQFF. The CDR3 DNA reads TGTGCCAGCAGCTTGCCTAGCGGGGGCCTTAACAATGAGCAGTTCTTC. The whole variable domain, remainder taken from reference TRBV5-4 and TRBJ2-1, is ETGVTQSPTHLIKTRGQQVTLRCSSQSGHNTVSWYQQALGQGPQFIFQYYREEENGRGNFPPRFSGLQFPNYSSELNVNALELDDSALYLCASSLPSGGLNNEQFFGPGTRLTVL.

The chain joins TRBV6-6 to TRBJ1-5; D is possibly TRBD1 (5 bases). CDR1 is MNHNY, CDR2 SVGAGI, per germline (reference sequence). CDR3 length equals 14 residues. The V gene lost 5 bases and the J gene lost 2 bases, with 10 bases spanning the gap. The CDR3 bases are TGTGCCAGCAGTGACAGAATGGGCAATCAGCCCCAGCATTTT. Its protein is CASSDRMGNQPQHF.

This sequence joins TRBV5-6 and TRBJ2-2, with 9 bases lining up with TRBD2. Germline V gene sequence: CDR1 SGHDT, CDR2 YYEEEE. V lost 3 bases to trimming and J lost 5 bases; unmatched junction nucleotides: 17. CDR3 length equals 19 residues. In DNA form, the CDR3 reads TGTGCCAGCAGCTCGGGGGATCTAGCGGGGACCCCGAGAACCGGGGAGCTGTTTTTT. Its translation: CASSSGDLAGTPRTGELFF.

V and J are TRBV5-5 and TRBJ2-7; TRBD1 agrees at 8 bases. Trimming cost V 4 bases and J 2 bases; bases outside gene matches: 8. This CDR3 has 15 amino acids. The V gene's germline CDR1 is SGHKS and CDR2 YYEKEE (reference sequence). The CDR3 bases are TGTGCCAGCAGCACTGAGGAGACAGGGGCCTACGAGCAGTACTTC. The encoded protein is CASSTEETGAYEQYF.

The chain employs TRBV25-1 and TRBJ2-7, with a tentative D call TRBD2 (6 bases). Trimming shortened V by 3 bases and J by 2 bases, and 14 bases separated the two germline ends. The germline CDR1 and CDR2 sequences are MGHDK and SYGVNS. This CDR3 contains 15 residues. The CDR3 region has the DNA TGTGCCAGCAGTGACCGGAGGGACGGAACCTACGAGCAGTACTTC. The encoded protein is CASSDRRDGTYEQYF.

The rearrangement joins TRBV18 to TRBJ1-4; D gene ambiguous. V gave up 3 bases and J gave up 8 bases, with 19 bases separating them. The germline gives CDR1 KGHSH, CDR2 LQKENI. This CDR3 is built from 16 residues. CDR3 DNA: TGTGCCAGCTCACCCCCTGGTGTGGCACGACAAGAAAAACTGTTTTTT. As protein: CASSPPGVARQEKLFF.